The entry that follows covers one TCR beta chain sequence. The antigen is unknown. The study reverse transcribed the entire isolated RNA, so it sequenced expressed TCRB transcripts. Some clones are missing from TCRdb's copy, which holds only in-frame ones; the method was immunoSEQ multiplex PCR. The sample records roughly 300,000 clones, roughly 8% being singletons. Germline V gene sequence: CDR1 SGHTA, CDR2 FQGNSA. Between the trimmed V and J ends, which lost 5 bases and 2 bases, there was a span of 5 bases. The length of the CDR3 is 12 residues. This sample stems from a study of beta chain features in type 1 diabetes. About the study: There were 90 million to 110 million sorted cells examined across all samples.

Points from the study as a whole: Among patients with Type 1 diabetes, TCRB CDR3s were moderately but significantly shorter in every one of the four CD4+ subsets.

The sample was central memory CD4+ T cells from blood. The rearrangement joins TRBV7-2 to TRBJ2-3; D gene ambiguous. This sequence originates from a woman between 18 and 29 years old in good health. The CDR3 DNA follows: TGTGCCAGCAGCCGATTCACAGATACGCAGTATTTT. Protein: CASSRFTDTQYF.